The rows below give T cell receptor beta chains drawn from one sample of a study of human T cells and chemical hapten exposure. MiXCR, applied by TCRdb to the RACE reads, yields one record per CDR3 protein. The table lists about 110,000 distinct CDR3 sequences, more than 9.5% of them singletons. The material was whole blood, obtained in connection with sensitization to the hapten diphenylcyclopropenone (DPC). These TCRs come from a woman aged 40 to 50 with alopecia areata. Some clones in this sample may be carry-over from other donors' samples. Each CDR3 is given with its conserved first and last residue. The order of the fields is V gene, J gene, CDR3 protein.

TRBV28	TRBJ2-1	CASSFRPPSGRAGEQFF
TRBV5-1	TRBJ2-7	CASSWTGTGGIEQYF
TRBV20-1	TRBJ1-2	CSGRQGGSIYGYTF
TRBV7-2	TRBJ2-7	CASSRGMGRGSYEQYF
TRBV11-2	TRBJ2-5	CASSRPRGTSEDQETQYF
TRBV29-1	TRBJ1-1	CSVRTGQTEAFF
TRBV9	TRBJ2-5	CASSPSAGRLETQYF
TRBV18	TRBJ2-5	CASSPPGAQETQYF
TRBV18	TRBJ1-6	CASSLGQGSNSPLHF
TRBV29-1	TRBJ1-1	CSADRDIAFF
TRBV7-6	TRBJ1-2	CASSQGGAYGYTF
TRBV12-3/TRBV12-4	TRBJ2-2	CATGDRGTGELFF
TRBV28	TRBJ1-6	CASALLTGDSNSPLHF
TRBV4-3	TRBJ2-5	CASSRQRSVDVFQETQYF
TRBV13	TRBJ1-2	CASSLTADRGLGGYTF
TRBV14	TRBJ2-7	CASSQGRVLNTYEQYF
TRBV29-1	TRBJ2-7	CSADRGGYEQYF
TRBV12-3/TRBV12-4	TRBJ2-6	CASSLFTGGSGANVLTF
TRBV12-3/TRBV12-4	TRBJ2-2	CASSKDRLNTGELFF
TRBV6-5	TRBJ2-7	CASSLRGPATPGTSSYEQYF
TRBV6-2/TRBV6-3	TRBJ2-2	CASSLQGRHTGELFF
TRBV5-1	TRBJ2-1	CASSLPSGAYNEQFF
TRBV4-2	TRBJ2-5	CASSQGGSEETQYF
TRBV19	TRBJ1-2	CASSPKRGIVWGDRIYGYTF
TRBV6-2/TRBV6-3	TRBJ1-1	CASNVGGILNTEAFF
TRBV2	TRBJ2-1	CASVAGVTYNEQFF
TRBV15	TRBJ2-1	CATSRGGREQFF
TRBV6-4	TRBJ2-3	CASSEDSTDTQYF
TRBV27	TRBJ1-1	CASSFKGGIMSEAFF
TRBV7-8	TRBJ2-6	CASSPGVGSGANVLTF
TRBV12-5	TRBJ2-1	CASGPLSGGRYNEQFF
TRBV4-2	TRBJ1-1	CASSHLGGKDPEAFF
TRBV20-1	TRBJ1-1	CSAPGQGARTEAFF
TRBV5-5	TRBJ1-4	CASSRGQGNEKLFF
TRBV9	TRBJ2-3	CASSDTGFGTDTQYF
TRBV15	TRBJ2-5	CATSRDRQGQETQYF
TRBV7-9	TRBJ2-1	CASSFSGEGSEQFF
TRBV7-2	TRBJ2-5	CASSPIGPQETQYF
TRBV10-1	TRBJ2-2	CASSRREPGGELFF